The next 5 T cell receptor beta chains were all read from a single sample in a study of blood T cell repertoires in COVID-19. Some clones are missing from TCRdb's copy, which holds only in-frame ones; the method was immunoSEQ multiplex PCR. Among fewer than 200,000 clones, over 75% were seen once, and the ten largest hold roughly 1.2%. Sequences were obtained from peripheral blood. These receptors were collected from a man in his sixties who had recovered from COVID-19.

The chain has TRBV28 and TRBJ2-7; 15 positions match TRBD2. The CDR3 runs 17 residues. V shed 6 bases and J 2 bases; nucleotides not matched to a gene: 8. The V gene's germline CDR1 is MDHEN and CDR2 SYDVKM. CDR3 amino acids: CASSRGLAGGPPYEQYF. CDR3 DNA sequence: TGTGCCAGCAGCCGGGGACTAGCGGGGGGTCCTCCCTACGAGCAGTACTTC.

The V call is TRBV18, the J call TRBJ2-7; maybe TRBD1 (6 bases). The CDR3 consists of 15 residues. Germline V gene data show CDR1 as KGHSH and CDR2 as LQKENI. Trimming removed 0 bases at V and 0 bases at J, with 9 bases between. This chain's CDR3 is CASSPPQGSSYEQYF. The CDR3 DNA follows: TGTGCCAGCTCACCACCTCAGGGGAGCTCCTACGAGCAGTACTTC.

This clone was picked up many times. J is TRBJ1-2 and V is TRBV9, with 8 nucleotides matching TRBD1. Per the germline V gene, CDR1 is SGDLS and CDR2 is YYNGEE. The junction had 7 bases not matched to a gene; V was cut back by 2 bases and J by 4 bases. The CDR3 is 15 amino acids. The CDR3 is CASSVGTGVGYGYTF. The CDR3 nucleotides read TGTGCCAGCAGCGTCGGGACAGGAGTCGGCTATGGCTACACCTTC. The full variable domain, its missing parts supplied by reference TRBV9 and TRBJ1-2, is DSGVTQTPKHLITATGQRVTLRCSPRSGDLSVYWYQQSLDQGLQFLIQYYNGEERAKGNILERFSAQQFPDLHSELNLSSLELGDSALYFCASSVGTGVGYGYTFGSGTRLTVV.

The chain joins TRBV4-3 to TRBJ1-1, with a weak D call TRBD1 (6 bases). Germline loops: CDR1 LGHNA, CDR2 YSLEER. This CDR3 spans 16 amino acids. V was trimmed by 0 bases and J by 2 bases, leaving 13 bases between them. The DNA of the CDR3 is TGCGCCAGCAGCCAAGATCCGACAGGACTCAACACTGAAGCTTTCTTT. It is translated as CASSQDPTGLNTEAFF.

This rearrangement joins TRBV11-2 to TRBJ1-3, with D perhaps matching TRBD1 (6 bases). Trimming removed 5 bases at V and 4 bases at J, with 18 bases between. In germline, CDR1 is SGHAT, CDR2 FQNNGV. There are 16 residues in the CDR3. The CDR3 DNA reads TGTGCCAGCAGCCCCGGGGACGGGGGGGCAGGAAACACCATATATTTT. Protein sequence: CASSPGDGGAGNTIYF. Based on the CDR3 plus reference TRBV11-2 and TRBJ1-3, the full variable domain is EAGVAQSPRYKIIEKRQSVAFWCNPISGHATLYWYQQILGQGPKLLIQFQNNGVVDDSQLPKDRFSAERLKGVDSTLKIQPAKLEDSAVYLCASSPGDGGAGNTIYFGEGSWLTVV.